This TCR beta chain was recorded in a study of breast tumors, draining lymph nodes, adjacent tissues. The CDR3 extends over 13 amino acids. Germline-derived CDR1 and CDR2 are SGHRS and YFSETQ. Trimming took 0 bases from V and 6 from J, leaving 7 bases between them. Using its own MiXCR run on the multiplex PCR reads, TCRdb lists one record per CDR3 protein. Altogether 30,000 to 40,000 distinct CDR3 sequences are present, 60% to 80% being singletons, with the ten largest covering 18%. A word on this clonotype: The antigen is not known.

Broader study findings: Findings are consistent with lymph node origin and intratumoral expansion of most tumor T cells. Tumor T cell lymph node origin was a supported hypothesis, not proven. Compared with lymph nodes, tumors were less diverse; compared with nontumor tissue, more. Tumor and nontumor repertoires were significantly more similar in luminal-like than in basal-like breast cancer.

The sequencing sample was made of breast tumor tissue. The sequence came from a female donor with breast cancer. Some clones in this sample may be carry-over from other donors' samples. The rearrangement joins TRBV5-1 to TRBJ2-1, with D perhaps matching TRBD1 (6 bases). The CDR3 protein is CASSLDRANEQFF. The CDR3 DNA follows: TGCGCCAGCAGCTTGGACAGGGCCAATGAGCAGTTCTTC.